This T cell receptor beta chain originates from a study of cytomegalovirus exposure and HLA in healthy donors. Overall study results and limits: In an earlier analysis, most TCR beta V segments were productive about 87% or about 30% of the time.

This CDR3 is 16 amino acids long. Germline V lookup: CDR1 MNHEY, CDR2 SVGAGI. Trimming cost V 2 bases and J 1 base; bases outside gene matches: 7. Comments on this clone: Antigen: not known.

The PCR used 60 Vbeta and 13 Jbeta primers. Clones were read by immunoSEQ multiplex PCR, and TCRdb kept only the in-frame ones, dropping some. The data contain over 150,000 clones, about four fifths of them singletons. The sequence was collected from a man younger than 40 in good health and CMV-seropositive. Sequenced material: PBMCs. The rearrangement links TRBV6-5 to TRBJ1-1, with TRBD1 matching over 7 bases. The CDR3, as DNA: TGTGCCAGCAGTTACAGGGGGCAACCAGGGAACACTGAAGCTTTCTTT. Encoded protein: CASSYRGQPGNTEAFF.